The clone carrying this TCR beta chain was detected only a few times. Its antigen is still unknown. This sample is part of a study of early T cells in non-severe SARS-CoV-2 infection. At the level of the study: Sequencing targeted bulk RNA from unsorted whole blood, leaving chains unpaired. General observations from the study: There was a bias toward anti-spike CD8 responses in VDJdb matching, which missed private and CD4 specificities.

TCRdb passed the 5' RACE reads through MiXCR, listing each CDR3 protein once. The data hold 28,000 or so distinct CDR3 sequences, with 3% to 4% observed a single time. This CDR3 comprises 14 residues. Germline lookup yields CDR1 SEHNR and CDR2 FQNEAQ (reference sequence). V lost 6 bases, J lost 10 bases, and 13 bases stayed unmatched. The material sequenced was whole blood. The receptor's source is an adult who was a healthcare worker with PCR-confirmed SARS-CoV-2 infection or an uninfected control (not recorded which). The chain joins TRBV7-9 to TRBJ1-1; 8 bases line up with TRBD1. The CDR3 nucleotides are TGTGCCAGCAGTCGCGGACAGGGCGCTACGGGAGCTTTCTTT. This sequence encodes CASSRGQGATGAFF.